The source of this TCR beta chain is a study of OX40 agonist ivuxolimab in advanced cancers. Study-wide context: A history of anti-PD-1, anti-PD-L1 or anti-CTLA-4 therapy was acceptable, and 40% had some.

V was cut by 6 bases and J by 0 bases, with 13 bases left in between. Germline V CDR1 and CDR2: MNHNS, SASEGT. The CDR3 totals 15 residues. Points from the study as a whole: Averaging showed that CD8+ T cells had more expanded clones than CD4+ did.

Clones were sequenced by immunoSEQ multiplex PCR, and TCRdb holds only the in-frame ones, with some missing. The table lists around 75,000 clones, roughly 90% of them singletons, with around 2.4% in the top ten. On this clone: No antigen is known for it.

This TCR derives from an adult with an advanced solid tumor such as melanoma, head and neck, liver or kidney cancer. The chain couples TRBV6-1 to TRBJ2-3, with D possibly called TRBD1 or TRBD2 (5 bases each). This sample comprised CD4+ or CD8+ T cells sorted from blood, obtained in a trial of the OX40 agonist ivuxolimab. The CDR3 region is CASSTGPLSTDTQYF. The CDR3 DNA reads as TGTGCCAGCAGCACGGGACCGCTTAGCACAGATACGCAGTATTTT.